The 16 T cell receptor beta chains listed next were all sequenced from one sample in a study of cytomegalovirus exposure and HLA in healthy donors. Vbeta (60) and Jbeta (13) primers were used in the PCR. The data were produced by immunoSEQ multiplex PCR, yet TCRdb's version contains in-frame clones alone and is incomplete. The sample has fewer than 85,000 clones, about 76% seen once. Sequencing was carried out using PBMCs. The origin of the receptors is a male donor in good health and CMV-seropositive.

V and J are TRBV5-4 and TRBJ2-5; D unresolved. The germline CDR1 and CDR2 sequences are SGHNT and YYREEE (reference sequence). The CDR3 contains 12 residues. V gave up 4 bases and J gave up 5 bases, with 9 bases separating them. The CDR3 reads CASSPLGETQYF. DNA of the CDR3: TGTGCCAGCAGCCCCCTCGGGGAGACCCAGTACTTC.

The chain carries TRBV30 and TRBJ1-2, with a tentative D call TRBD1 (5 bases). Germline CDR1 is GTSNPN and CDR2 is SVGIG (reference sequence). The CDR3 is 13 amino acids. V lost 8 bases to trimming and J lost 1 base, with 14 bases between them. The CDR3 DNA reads TGTGCCAGAACCAGGGATCTTAACTATGGCTACACCTTC. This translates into CARTRDLNYGYTF.

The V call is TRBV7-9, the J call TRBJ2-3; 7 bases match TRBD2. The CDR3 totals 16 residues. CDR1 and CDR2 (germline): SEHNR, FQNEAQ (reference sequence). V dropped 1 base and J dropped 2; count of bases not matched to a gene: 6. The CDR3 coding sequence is TGTGCCAGCAGCTTAGGGGACTATATTGACACAGATACGCAGTATTTT. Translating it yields CASSLGDYIDTDTQYF.

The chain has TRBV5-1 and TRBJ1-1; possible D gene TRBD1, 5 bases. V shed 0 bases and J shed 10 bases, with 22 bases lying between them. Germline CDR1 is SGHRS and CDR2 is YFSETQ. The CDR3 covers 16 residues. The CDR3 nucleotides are TGCGCCAGCAGCTTGGCCTCCCTACAGGTGGCAACGGGAGCTTTCTTT. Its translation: CASSLASLQVATGAFF. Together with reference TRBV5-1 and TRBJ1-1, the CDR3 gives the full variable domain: KAGVTQTPRYLIKTRGQQVTLSCSPISGHRSVSWYQQTPGQGLQFLFEYFSETQRNKGNFPGRFSGRQFSNSRSEMNVSTLELGDSALYLCASSLASLQVATGAFFGQGTRLTVV.

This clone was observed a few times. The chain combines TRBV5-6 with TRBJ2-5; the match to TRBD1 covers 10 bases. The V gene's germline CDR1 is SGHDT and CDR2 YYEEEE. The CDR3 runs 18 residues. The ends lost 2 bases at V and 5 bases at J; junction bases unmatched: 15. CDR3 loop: CASSFEGDRGLVGETQYF. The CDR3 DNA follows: TGTGCCAGCAGCTTCGAGGGAGACAGGGGGCTAGTCGGTGAGACCCAGTACTTC.

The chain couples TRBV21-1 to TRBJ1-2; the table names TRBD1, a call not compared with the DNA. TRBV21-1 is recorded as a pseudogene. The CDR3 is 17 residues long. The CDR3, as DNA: TGTGCCAGCAGCAAAGGGGGACAGGGCCCTATTAACTATGGCTACACCTTC. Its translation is CASSKGGQGPINYGYTF.

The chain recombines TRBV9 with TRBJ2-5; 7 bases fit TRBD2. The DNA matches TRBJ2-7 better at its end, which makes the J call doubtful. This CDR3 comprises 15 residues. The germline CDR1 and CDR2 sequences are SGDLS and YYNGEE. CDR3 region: CASSPREDVIYEQYF. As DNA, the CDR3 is TGTGCCAGCAGCCCCCGGGAGGATGTGATCTACGAGCAGTACTTC.

In DNA form, the CDR3 reads TGTGCCAGCAGCCCGGGACAGGGAGGTGATGAGCAGTTCTTC. It codes for CASSPGQGGDEQFF. This chain uses TRBV9 with TRBJ2-1; 9 bases map to TRBD1. After removal of 4 bases from V and 8 bases from J, the junction contained 7 bases not matched to a gene. The CDR3 has 14 amino acids. CDR1 is SGDLS, CDR2 YYNGEE, per germline.

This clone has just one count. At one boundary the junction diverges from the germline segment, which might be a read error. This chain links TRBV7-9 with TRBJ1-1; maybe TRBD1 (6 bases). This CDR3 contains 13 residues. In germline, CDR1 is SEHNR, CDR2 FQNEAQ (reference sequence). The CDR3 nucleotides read TGTGCCAGCAGCATCCCCGAGGGGGGGCGGCCCCTCTTT. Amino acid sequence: CASSIPEGGRPLF.

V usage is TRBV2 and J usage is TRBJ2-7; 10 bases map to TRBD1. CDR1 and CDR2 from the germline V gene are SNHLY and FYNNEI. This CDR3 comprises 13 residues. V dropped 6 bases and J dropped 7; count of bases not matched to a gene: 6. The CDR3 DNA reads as TGTGCCAGCAGGAGACAGGGGGCGTGGGAGCAGTACTTC. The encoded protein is CASRRQGAWEQYF.

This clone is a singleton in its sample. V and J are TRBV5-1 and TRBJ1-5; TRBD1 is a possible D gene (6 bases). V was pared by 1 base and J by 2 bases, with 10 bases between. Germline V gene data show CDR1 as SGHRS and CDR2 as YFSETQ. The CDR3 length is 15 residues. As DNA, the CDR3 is TGCGCCAGCAGCTTGAGGGGGGGCGGCAATCAGCCCCAGCATTTT. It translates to CASSLRGGGNQPQHF.

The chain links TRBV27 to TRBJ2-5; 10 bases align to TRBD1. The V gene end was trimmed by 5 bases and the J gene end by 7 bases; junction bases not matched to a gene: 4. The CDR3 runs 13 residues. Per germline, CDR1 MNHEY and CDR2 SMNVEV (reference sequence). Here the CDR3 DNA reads TGTGCCAGCAGTCCGGGACAGGGGTTGACCCAGTACTTC. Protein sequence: CASSPGQGLTQYF.

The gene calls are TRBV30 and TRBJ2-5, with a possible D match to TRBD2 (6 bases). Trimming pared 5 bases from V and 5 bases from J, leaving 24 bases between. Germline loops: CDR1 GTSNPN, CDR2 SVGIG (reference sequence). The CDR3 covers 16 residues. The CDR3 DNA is TGTGCCTGGGGGGGGTTCGGGACCTTATTTAGGGAGACCCAGTACTTC. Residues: CAWGGFGTLFRETQYF. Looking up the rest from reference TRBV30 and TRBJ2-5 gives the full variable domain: SQTIHQWPATLVQPVGSPLSLECTVEGTSNPNLYWYRQAAGRGLQLLFYSVGIGQISSEVPQNLSASRPQDRQFILSSKKLLLSDSGFYLCAWGGFGTLFRETQYFGPGTRLLVL.

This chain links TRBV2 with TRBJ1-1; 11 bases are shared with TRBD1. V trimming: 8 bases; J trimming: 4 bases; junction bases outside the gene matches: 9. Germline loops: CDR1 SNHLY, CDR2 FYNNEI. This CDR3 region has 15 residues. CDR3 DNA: TGTGCCAGCGGCGGGACAGGGGGTGTCAGCACTGAAGCTTTCTTT. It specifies CASGGTGGVSTEAFF.

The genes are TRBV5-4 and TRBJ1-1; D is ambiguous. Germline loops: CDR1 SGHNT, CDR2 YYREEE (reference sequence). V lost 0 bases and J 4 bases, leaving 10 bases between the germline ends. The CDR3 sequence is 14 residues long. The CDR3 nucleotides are TGTGCCAGCAGCTTGGGGGGAGGGCTCACTGAAGCTTTCTTT. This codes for CASSLGGGLTEAFF.

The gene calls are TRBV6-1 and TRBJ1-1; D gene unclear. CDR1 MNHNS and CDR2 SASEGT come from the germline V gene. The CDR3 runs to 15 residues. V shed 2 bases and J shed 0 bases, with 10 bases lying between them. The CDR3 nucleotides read TGTGCCAGCAGTGAAAGTGTGGCTCTGAACACTGAAGCTTTCTTT. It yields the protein CASSESVALNTEAFF.